This passage covers 28 T cell receptor beta chains from one sample sequenced in a study of tumor-infiltrating lymphocytes in primary liver carcinoma. Co-extracting RNA and DNA was done with roughly 17-31 mg of unsorted bulk tissue as input. Total RNA amounting to approximately 460 ng was the source from which TCR beta cDNA was made with a constant-region primer. Libraries covering TCR beta were generated through three nested multiplex PCR rounds (using a slightly modified ARM-PCR). Amplification in the first two PCR rounds was performed using TRBV1-TRBV30 forward primers and a C-beta reverse primer for 10 cycles each. Via MiXCR, TCRdb re-called the multiplex PCR reads, giving one row per CDR3 protein. This sample has 20,000 to 25,000 distinct CDR3 sequences, with roughly 80% found just once. The sequenced sample was liver tumor tissue from sampling region 5. Subset reported: tumor region T5, tumor centre. The source is a young woman with primary liver carcinoma and hepatitis B virus infection.

Comment on this clonotype: At one end the junction does not follow the germline gene, possibly because of a read error. The genes are TRBV30 and TRBJ2-5; D uncertain. The CDR3 extends over 11 amino acids. CDR1 and CDR2 (germline): GTSNPN, SVGIG (reference sequence). The CDR3 DNA reads as TGTGCCTCGAGTCTCGTGGAGACCCAGTACTTC. It is translated as CASSLVETQYF.

This clonotype was found once. The chain couples TRBV11-2 to TRBJ2-1; D unresolved. The J call is doubtful: the DNA matches TRBJ2-7 better. Looked up from germline, CDR1 is SGHAT and CDR2 is FQNNGV. The CDR3 extends over 14 amino acids. Here the CDR3 DNA reads TGTGCCAGCAGTTCTTATTATGGGTCCAATGAGCAGTACTTC. Its protein product is CASSSYYGSNEQYF.

Points on this clonotype: A junction boundary mismatches the germline segment, possibly from a read error. The V call is TRBV11-3, the J call TRBJ2-7; D unclear. The germline gives CDR1 SGHNT, CDR2 YENEEA. This CDR3 is built from 15 residues. The chain's CDR3 is CASSLRPGWACEQCF. The CDR3 DNA follows: TGTGCCAGCAGCTTACGTCCAGGTTGGGCCTGCGAGCAGTGCTTC.

Remarks on this clonotype: The junction differs from germline at one of its ends, possibly a read error. V usage is TRBV4-2 and J usage is TRBJ1-5, with unresolved D. This CDR3 is 15 amino acids long. From germline, CDR1 is LGHNA and CDR2 YNFKEQ. The CDR3: CVSNQDMTLDQPQHF. DNA of the CDR3: TGTGTCAGCAACCAAGATATGACATTGGATCAGCCCCAGCATTTC.

To note about this clonotype: Relative to the germline gene, one junction end is altered; a read error may explain this. This chain's CDR3 is CASNQDGLARDEQFF. CDR3 sequence (DNA): TGCGCCAGCAACCAAGATGGCCTAGCGAGAGATGAACAGTTCTTC. The chain links TRBV4-1 to TRBJ2-1; tentatively, D is TRBD2 (6 bases). Germline V gene lookup returns CDR1 MGHRA and CDR2 YSYEKL. The CDR3 runs 15 residues.

In the case of this clonotype: Compared with germline, one end of the junction differs, possibly owing to a read error. The V gene is TRBV29-1, the J gene TRBJ2-1; TRBD2 aligns across 7 bases. The CDR3 length is 13 residues. Germline V CDR1 and CDR2: SQVTM, ANQGSEA. The CDR3 sequence: CSDHGAGESEEFF. The CDR3 bases are TGCAGCGACCATGGGGCGGGGGAGAGTGAGGAGTTCTTC.

Details on this clonotype: The junction departs from germline at one end; a sequencing error may be responsible. V usage is TRBV6-5 and J usage is TRBJ1-2; D gene unclear. The length of the CDR3 is 15 residues. Germline V gene lookup returns CDR1 MNHEY and CDR2 SVGAGI. CDR3 protein: CASGYSALRGYGYTF. Written as DNA, the CDR3 is TGTGCCAGCGGCTACTCGGCCCTGCGGGGTTATGGCTACACATTC.

This clonotype was recorded at least ten times. This clone may be a read error of a much larger clone one base away. Given the absence of the conserved phenylalanine or tryptophan at the CDR3 end, a read error is likely. The chain has TRBV28 and TRBJ2-5; 9 bases agree with TRBD1. The CDR3 runs 17 residues. The J segment lost 7 bases and the V segment lost 3 bases, leaving 15 bases of the junction unmatched. CDR1 MDHEN and CDR2 SYDVKM come from the germline V gene. CDR3 protein: CASSFGFSGTGFGTQYL. The CDR3 region has the DNA TGTGCCAGCAGTTTTGGGTTTTCGGGGACAGGGTTTGGGACCCAGTACCTC.

About this clonotype itself: A much larger clone is a single base away; this may be a read error. This chain links TRBV9 with TRBJ2-1, with TRBD1 as a possible D gene (5 bases). Germline assignment: CDR1 SGDLS and CDR2 YYNGEE. The length of the CDR3 is 14 residues. The chain's CDR3 is CASSRGSLGNEQSF. The CDR3 bases are TGTGCCAGCAGCAGGGGTTCCCTTGGCAATGAGCAGTCCTTC.

This clonotype has just one count. One end of the junction varies from germline; a read error may be responsible. CDR3 DNA: TGTGCCAGCAGCGCACTAGCGGGAGGGCCCCGTTCGAACACCGGGGAATTGTATTTT. Translating it yields CASSALAGGPRSNTGELYF. This chain links TRBV4-3 with TRBJ2-2, with 13 bases that match TRBD2. This CDR3 is 19 amino acids long. Looked up from germline, CDR1 is LGHNA and CDR2 is YSLEER.

As regards this clonotype: One junction end does not reproduce the germline sequence, and a read error may be involved. This chain uses TRBV4-1 with TRBJ2-1; no firm D call. This CDR3 region has 18 residues. CDR1 and CDR2 from the germline V gene are MGHRA and YSYEKL. Written as DNA, the CDR3 is TGCGCCAGCAGCCGAGAATGGGTCCCCCAGAACTCCTACAATGAGCTGTTCTTC. Translated: CASSREWVPQNSYNELFF.

This clonotype has a single count. Mismatch with germline at one junction end may stem from a read error. The J gene is TRBJ2-1, the V gene TRBV4-3, with unresolved D. The CDR3 consists of 14 residues. Germline CDR1 reads LGHNA; CDR2 reads YSLEER. The CDR3 nucleotides are TGCGCCAGCGGCCACACAGAGTTGGTCAGTGAGCAGTCCTTC. It translates to CASGHTELVSEQSF.

Sample share makes this clonotype medium-sized. The chain carries TRBV6-2 or TRBV6-3 and TRBJ2-3; TRBD2 is a possible D gene (6 bases). Germline V lookup: CDR1 MNHEY, CDR2 SVGEGT. The CDR3 sequence is 13 residues long. Trimming shortened V by 6 bases and J by 2 bases, and 9 bases separated the two germline ends. The CDR3 nucleotides read TGTGCCAGCAGCACGGGAGCCACAGATACGCAGTATTTT. This codes for CASSTGATDTQYF.

This clonotype has just a few counts. The chain links TRBV11-2 to TRBJ2-7, with D perhaps TRBD2 (6 bases). The length of the CDR3 is 15 residues. The ends were cut back, 1 base at V and 1 base at J, with 11 bases in the middle. Germline V gene data show CDR1 as SGHAT and CDR2 as FQNNGV. In DNA, the CDR3 is TGTGCCAGCAGCTTAGGAGTTAGCGGTTCCTACGAGCAGTACTTC. As protein: CASSLGVSGSYEQYF.

As to this clonotype: An end of the junction does not agree with germline; a read error may underlie this. The V and J genes are TRBV11-3 and TRBJ2-3, with a tentative D call TRBD2 (6 bases). There are 16 residues in the CDR3. Germline V gene lookup returns CDR1 SGHNT and CDR2 YENEEA. The CDR3: CTSSSGSGRGTDTQYF. The CDR3 DNA sequence: TGCACTAGCAGCTCCGGGAGCGGGCGAGGCACAGATACGCAGTATTTT.

The V and J genes are TRBV24-1 and TRBJ1-2; TRBD1 is a possible D gene (5 bases). The germline V gene encodes CDR1 KGHDR and CDR2 SFDVKD. V gave up 6 bases and J gave up 7 bases, with 11 bases separating them. The CDR3 covers 12 residues. The CDR3 coding sequence is TGTGCCACCAGTAGGGGCCTGCTTGGCTACACCTTC. Translation: CATSRGLLGYTF.

The rearrangement joins TRBV11-2 to TRBJ2-3; TRBD2 might be the D (5 bases). The CDR3 loop spans 17 amino acids. Between the trimmed V and J ends, which lost 4 bases and 0 bases, there was a span of 17 bases. Germline CDR1 reads SGHAT; CDR2 reads FQNNGV. The CDR3 sequence is CASSSPDLPPSTDTQYF. The CDR3 DNA is TGTGCCAGCAGCTCCCCGGACTTACCCCCTAGCACAGATACGCAGTATTTT.

With respect to this clonotype: Its ends do not fully match the called genes, so a read error is possible. The chain couples TRBV6-4 to TRBJ1-6; 10 bases line up with TRBD1. The CDR3 length is 14 residues. CDR1 is MRHNA and CDR2 is SNTAGT in the germline V gene. The CDR3 loop reads CACSDGTGEPPLHF. The CDR3 nucleotides are TGTGCCTGCAGTGACGGGACAGGGGAACCACCCCTCCACTTT.

Comment on this clonotype: Relative to the germline gene, one junction end is altered; a read error may explain this. This chain joins TRBV4-3 and TRBJ2-6, with TRBD2 matching 11 bases. The CDR3 consists of 19 residues. The germline CDR1 and CDR2 sequences are LGHNA and YSLEER. The CDR3, as DNA: TGTGCCAGCAGTCAAGAAACTAGCGGGAGATTCTCAGGGGCCAAGGTCCTGACTTTC. Its protein is CASSQETSGRFSGAKVLTF.

In the case of this clonotype: One end of the junction is discordant with germline, which a read error may explain. The chain joins TRBV28 to TRBJ2-3; maybe TRBD2 (7 bases). The CDR3 is made up of 17 amino acids. Per germline, CDR1 MDHEN and CDR2 SYDVKM. CDR3 DNA: TGTGCCAACAGTTTTGACAGTATGAGGGGGGGCACAGACACGCAGTATTTT. Its translation is CANSFDSMRGGTDTQYF.

CDR3 loop: CASSQSRTLPFNEKLFF. Written as DNA, the CDR3 is TGTGCCAGCAGCCAATCGCGTACCCTTCCCTTTAATGAAAAACTGTTTTTT. The V call is TRBV14, the J call TRBJ1-4, with D unresolved. The CDR3 covers 17 residues. In germline, CDR1 is SGHDN, CDR2 FVKESK. The V and J ends lost 2 bases and 4 bases respectively, with 17 bases between them.

Turning to this clonotype: Its ends do not fully match the called genes, so a read error is possible. The V gene is TRBV11-2, the J gene TRBJ2-2, with D possibly TRBD2 on 5 matching bases. The CDR3 consists of 16 residues. In germline, CDR1 is SGHAT, CDR2 FQNNGV. Written as DNA, the CDR3 is TGTGCCTGCAGCTTAGCTGGTTTCGCGAACACCGGGGAGCTGTTATTT. As protein: CACSLAGFANTGELLF. Full variable domain (rest looked up from reference TRBV11-2 and TRBJ2-2): EAGVAQSPRYKIIEKRQSVAFWCNPISGHATLYWYQQILGQGPKLLIQFQNNGVVDDSQLPKDRFSAERLKGVDSTLKIQPAKLEDSAVYLCACSLAGFANTGELLFGEGSRLTVL.

This clonotype was recorded a few times. The CDR3 ends on some other residue instead of the conserved phenylalanine or tryptophan, so this is likely a read error. The rearrangement uses TRBV30 and TRBJ2-1, with D possibly being TRBD1 (6 bases). Germline V gene lookup returns CDR1 GTSNPN and CDR2 SVGIG (reference sequence). CDR3 size: 13 residues. The CDR3 sequence is CARGTPTYDEQFL. In nucleotides, the CDR3 is TGTGCTAGGGGGACGCCGACCTACGATGAGCAGTTCCTC.

In regard to this clonotype: The missing conserved phenylalanine or tryptophan at the end of this CDR3 makes a read error likely. The V and J genes are TRBV6-5 and TRBJ2-5; TRBD1 agrees at 9 bases. The CDR3 covers 13 residues. CDR1 is MNHEY and CDR2 is SVGAGI in the germline V gene. V trimming: 9 bases; J trimming: 7 bases; junction bases outside the gene matches: 9. The DNA of the CDR3 is TGTGCCAGGAGTACCAACAGGGGGCTGACCCAGTACTCC. It translates to CARSTNRGLTQYS.

On this clonotype: It is likely a read error, because the conserved phenylalanine at the end of the CDR3 is missing. This chain links TRBV28 with TRBJ1-1; D call uncertain. Germline CDR1 reads MDHEN; CDR2 reads SYDVKM. The CDR3 spans 11 residues. CDR3 sequence: CANSIWVEAFS. The CDR3 DNA is TGTGCTAACAGTATATGGGTTGAAGCTTTCTCT.

As regards this clonotype: Relative to the germline gene, one junction end is altered; a read error may explain this. The genes are TRBV6-1 and TRBJ2-7; TRBD1 matches 9 bases. In germline, CDR1 is MNHNS, CDR2 SASEGT. CDR3 length: 15 residues. The CDR3 spells CASSDAGTGNHELYF. CDR3 sequence (DNA): TGTGCCAGCAGTGATGCTGGGACAGGGAATCACGAGCTGTACTTC.

This clonotype has ten or more counts. CDR3 nucleotides: TGTGCCAGTAGGGCCTCCGGGATTCAATCCTACGAGCAGTACTTC. Protein: CASRASGIQSYEQYF. The V gene is TRBV19, the J gene TRBJ2-7; D is perhaps TRBD2 (5 bases). V gave up 6 bases and J gave up 1 base, with 16 bases separating them. The germline V gene encodes CDR1 LNHDA and CDR2 SQIVND (reference sequence). This CDR3 is built from 15 residues.

A word on this clonotype: The junction departs from germline at one end; a sequencing error may be responsible. The chain links TRBV4-3 to TRBJ1-2, with D tentatively TRBD1 (6 bases). CDR1 and CDR2 from the germline V gene are LGHNA and YSLEER. The CDR3 consists of 20 residues. The CDR3 protein is CTSSQGEGGGRTATSYGYTF. The CDR3 DNA sequence: TGCACCAGCAGCCAAGGCGAAGGAGGGGGTAGGACCGCCACTAGCTATGGCTACACCTTC.